A single sample is the source of the 21 T cell receptor beta chains below, sequenced in a study of T cell responses to AZD1222 COVID-19 vaccine. Profiled with immunoSEQ multiplex PCR; TCRdb holds only in-frame clones, not every one. This sample has 150,000 to 200,000 clones, with roughly 90% found just once. Source: peripheral blood, taken 28 days after the second AZD1222 dose. These receptors all come from an adult who received the AZD1222 COVID-19 vaccine.

The rearrangement joins TRBV18 to TRBJ1-3; D call uncertain. Germline lookup yields CDR1 KGHSH and CDR2 LQKENI. V was cut by 0 bases and J by 4 bases, with 7 bases left in between. CDR3 length equals 14 residues. CDR3 protein: CASSPPVGGNTIYF. CDR3 coding DNA: TGTGCCAGCTCACCACCGGTGGGGGGAAACACCATATATTTT.

The CDR3 sequence is CSAFVGSYEQYF. The CDR3 nucleotides are TGCAGCGCTTTCGTCGGCTCCTACGAGCAGTACTTC. This chain links TRBV29-1 with TRBJ2-7; D remains unclear. CDR3 length: 12 amino acids. V was trimmed by 7 bases and J by 0 bases, leaving 10 bases between them. Germline V CDR1 and CDR2: SQVTM, ANQGSEA.

The V call is TRBV7-3, the J call TRBJ1-1; 7 bases are a match to TRBD1. V was pared by 3 bases and J by 3 bases, with 7 bases of the junction left unmatched. The CDR3 totals 15 residues. Germline V CDR1 and CDR2: SGHTA, FQGTGA. CDR3 region: CASSFQGGAYTEAFF. The CDR3 DNA is TGTGCCAGCAGCTTTCAGGGGGGAGCGTACACTGAAGCTTTCTTT. Full variable domain (missing parts from reference TRBV7-3 and TRBJ1-1): GAGVSQTPSNKVTEKGKYVELRCDPISGHTALYWYRQSLGQGPEFLIYFQGTGAADDSGLPNDRFFAVRPEGSVSTLKIQRTERGDSAVYLCASSFQGGAYTEAFFGQGTRLTVV.

The rearrangement links TRBV30 to TRBJ1-5; 8 nucleotides match TRBD1. Germline V CDR1 and CDR2: GTSNPN, SVGIG (reference sequence). V was clipped by 4 bases and J by 2 bases; unmatched bases: 4. There are 14 residues in the CDR3. CDR3 sequence: CAWKGQGGNQPQHF. In DNA, the CDR3 is TGTGCCTGGAAAGGACAGGGTGGCAATCAGCCCCAGCATTTT. Complete variable domain (other parts from reference TRBV30 and TRBJ1-5): SQTIHQWPATLVQPVGSPLSLECTVEGTSNPNLYWYRQAAGRGLQLLFYSVGIGQISSEVPQNLSASRPQDRQFILSSKKLLLSDSGFYLCAWKGQGGNQPQHFGDGTRLSIL.

This clone was seen only a few times. The rearrangement joins TRBV19 to TRBJ1-1, with 7 nucleotides matching TRBD1. The CDR3 is 14 amino acids. The V segment lost 5 bases and the J segment 3 bases; nucleotides outside the gene matches: 6. Germline CDR1 is LNHDA and CDR2 is SQIVND (reference sequence). DNA for the CDR3: TGTGCCAGTAGTCGAACAGGGGTCGACACTGAAGCTTTCTTT. It encodes CASSRTGVDTEAFF.

The chain joins TRBV24-1 to TRBJ2-3, with unresolved D. Germline loops: CDR1 KGHDR, CDR2 SFDVKD. Trimming took off 3 bases at V and 1 base at J, with 7 bases between the two ends. The CDR3 has 14 residues. DNA for the CDR3: TGTGCCACCAGTGATCGTGACGGCACAGATACGCAGTATTTT. Translating it yields CATSDRDGTDTQYF.

This chain joins TRBV2 and TRBJ1-4; 7 bases map to TRBD1. The CDR3 consists of 14 residues. Germline lookup yields CDR1 SNHLY and CDR2 FYNNEI. V trimming: 7 bases; J trimming: 4 bases; junction bases outside the gene matches: 6. The CDR3 DNA is TGTGCCAGCAAAAGAGGGACAGTTAATGAAAAACTGTTTTTT. Its protein is CASKRGTVNEKLFF.

J is TRBJ2-2 and V is TRBV7-3; 14 nucleotides line up with TRBD2. Germline V gene data show CDR1 as SGHTA and CDR2 as FQGTGA. The CDR3 has 17 amino acids. With V trimmed by 3 bases and J by 5 bases, 5 bases remained unmatched. CDR3 coding DNA: TGTGCCAGCAGCTTGACTAGCGGGAGGGCCAGGACCGGGGAGCTGTTTTTT. It encodes CASSLTSGRARTGELFF. The whole variable domain, filled in from reference TRBV7-3 and TRBJ2-2, reads GAGVSQTPSNKVTEKGKYVELRCDPISGHTALYWYRQSLGQGPEFLIYFQGTGAADDSGLPNDRFFAVRPEGSVSTLKIQRTERGDSAVYLCASSLTSGRARTGELFFGEGSRLTVL.

In its sample, this clone was seen a few times. The J gene is TRBJ1-4, the V gene TRBV7-2; no reliable D call. There are 16 residues in the CDR3. CDR1 is SGHTA, CDR2 FQGNSA, per germline. Trimming pared 0 bases from V and 0 bases from J, leaving 8 bases between. CDR3 region: CASSLAPTSTNEKLFF. The CDR3 coding sequence is TGTGCCAGCAGCTTAGCGCCCACATCAACTAATGAAAAACTGTTTTTT.

The rearrangement uses TRBV5-5 and TRBJ2-3; maybe TRBD1 (6 bases). Trimming pared 0 bases from V and 2 bases from J, leaving 10 bases between. Germline CDR1 and CDR2: SGHKS and YYEKEE (reference sequence). This CDR3 has 15 residues. CDR3 DNA: TGTGCCAGCAGCTTGGTGGGGACAACCACAGATACGCAGTATTTT. Translated, it gives CASSLVGTTTDTQYF.

The chain is built from TRBV28 and TRBJ2-7, with TRBD1 matching 7 bases. The CDR3 spans 14 residues. V shed 5 bases and J 4 bases; nucleotides not matched to a gene: 8. Germline values: CDR1 MDHEN, CDR2 SYDVKM. The DNA for the CDR3 is TGTGCCAGCAGTCCTCACTCAGGGGGATACGAGCAGTACTTC. The encoded protein is CASSPHSGGYEQYF. Full variable domain (missing parts from reference TRBV28 and TRBJ2-7): DVKVTQSSRYLVKRTGEKVFLECVQDMDHENMFWYRQDPGLGLRLIYFSYDVKMKEKGDIPEGYSVSREKKERFSLILESASTNQTSMYLCASSPHSGGYEQYFGPGTRLTVT.

This clone was observed a few times. The chain is built from TRBV11-2 and TRBJ2-7; D is undetermined. Trimming shortened V by 5 bases and J by 1 base, and 9 bases separated the two germline ends. The CDR3 spans 13 residues. Germline CDR1 is SGHAT and CDR2 is FQNNGV. CDR3 bases: TGTGCCAGCAGCCCAGACCGGTCCTACGAGCAGTACTTC. Translated, it gives CASSPDRSYEQYF.

The V call is TRBV23-1, the J call TRBJ1-2; 9 nucleotides line up with TRBD1. TRBV23-1 carries the ORF label, with uncertain function. V shed 3 bases, J shed 7 bases, and the junction held 15 bases outside the gene matches. The length of the CDR3 is 17 residues. The CDR3 loop is CASSHPRGYRGPGGYTF. The DNA of the CDR3 is TGCGCCAGCAGTCACCCGCGGGGGTACAGGGGGCCGGGTGGCTACACCTTC.

V gene TRBV20-1 combines with J gene TRBJ2-7; 7 bases align to TRBD1. Germline loops: CDR1 DFQATT, CDR2 SNEGSKA (reference sequence). V lost 5 bases to trimming and J lost 6 bases; unmatched junction nucleotides: 4. This CDR3 is 11 amino acids long. The CDR3 DNA is TGCAGTGCTGACAGGGTTAGCGAGCAGTACTTC. Its translation: CSADRVSEQYF.

This sequence joins TRBV28 and TRBJ1-2; D unclear. The CDR3 consists of 14 residues. Trimming cost V 8 bases and J 2 bases, with 15 bases left between them. Germline V gene sequence: CDR1 MDHEN, CDR2 SYDVKM. CDR3 protein: CASLTQTPNYGYTF. For the CDR3, the DNA is TGTGCCAGCTTAACCCAGACACCGAACTATGGCTACACCTTC.

This clone appeared once. V is TRBV6-5 and J is TRBJ2-1; D unclear. The CDR3 contains 14 residues. V was cut by 6 bases and J by 6 bases, with 15 bases left in between. Germline lookup yields CDR1 MNHEY and CDR2 SVGAGI. This CDR3 is CASSYMGRSNEQFF. DNA of the CDR3: TGTGCCAGCAGCTATATGGGTCGCTCCAATGAGCAGTTCTTC.

The V gene is TRBV18, the J gene TRBJ2-7, with 9 bases lining up with TRBD1. V lost 6 bases and J lost 1; bases outside the gene matches: 13. This CDR3 region has 17 residues. Germline CDR1 reads KGHSH; CDR2 reads LQKENI. The CDR3 region is CASSRDEDRGSSYEQYF. The CDR3 DNA is TGTGCCAGCTCGCGCGACGAGGACAGGGGCAGTTCCTACGAGCAGTACTTC.

The chain links TRBV27 to TRBJ1-2; no firm D call. V was shortened by 6 bases and J by 4 bases, with 18 bases between the two germline ends. The CDR3 has 15 residues. Germline CDR1 reads MNHEY; CDR2 reads SMNVEV (reference sequence). The CDR3 DNA sequence: TGTGCCAGCAGCCCCACGGGCTTACGTATCTATGGCTACACCTTC. Its protein is CASSPTGLRIYGYTF.

The rearrangement links TRBV6-5 to TRBJ1-1; TRBD1 agrees at 9 bases. Germline V gene data show CDR1 as MNHEY and CDR2 as SVGAGI. The trim removed 5 bases at V and 5 bases at J, leaving 6 bases unmatched. The CDR3 is made up of 14 amino acids. The CDR3 DNA reads as TGTGCCAGCAGTCCGAGGACAGGGGCGACTGAAGCTTTCTTT. It translates to CASSPRTGATEAFF.

The chain is built from TRBV6-2 or TRBV6-3 and TRBJ2-2; D not resolved. Between the trimmed V and J ends, which lost 3 bases and 5 bases, there was a span of 10 bases. The CDR3 runs to 14 residues. Germline assignment: CDR1 MNHEY and CDR2 SVGEGT. The chain's CDR3 is CASSYGTYTGELFF. DNA of the CDR3: TGTGCCAGCAGTTATGGCACCTATACCGGGGAGCTGTTTTTT.

With regard to this clone: The sample holds other DNA sequences that translate to the same CDR3. The V call is TRBV5-5, the J call TRBJ2-3, with D unresolved. In germline, CDR1 is SGHKS, CDR2 YYEKEE (reference sequence). This CDR3 contains 16 residues. Trimming stripped 2 bases from V and 0 bases from J, with 13 bases between. The CDR3 protein is CASSLPSGSSTDTQYF. The CDR3 nucleotides read TGTGCCAGCAGCTTACCCTCCGGGTCTAGCACAGATACGCAGTATTTT.